Following are 16 T cell receptor beta chains from one sample sequenced in a study of T cell repertoires in cytomegalovirus infection. Their specific antigens are unknown. TCRdb fed the reads into MiXCR, producing one record per CDR3 protein. The profile shows about 400,000 distinct CDR3 sequences, roughly a third of them singletons. The source material was cultured PBMCs, sampled from culture after CMV antigen stimulation. The source of these receptors is a human donor in good health (CMV status not recorded). Some clones in this sample may be carry-over from other donors' samples.

This clonotype was counted a few times. This rearrangement joins TRBV6-1 to TRBJ1-2; no clear D. This CDR3 comprises 15 residues. With 1 base removed from V and 8 bases from J, the gap between germline ends came to 17 bases. Germline V lookup: CDR1 MNHNS, CDR2 SASEGT. CDR3 bases: TGTGCCAGCAGTGAAGGAAAGAGTGGGAATCACGGCTACACCTTC. Its protein is CASSEGKSGNHGYTF.

This clonotype counts as medium-sized. V gene TRBV28 combines with J gene TRBJ1-2; D gene unclear. This CDR3 contains 12 residues. Between the trimmed V and J ends, which lost 3 bases and 1 base, there was a span of 3 bases. Looked up from germline, CDR1 is MDHEN and CDR2 is SYDVKM. CDR3 residues: CASSFFNYGYTF. The CDR3 DNA sequence: TGTGCCAGCAGTTTCTTTAACTATGGCTACACCTTC.

V usage is TRBV23-1 and J usage is TRBJ2-1; tentatively, D is TRBD2 (5 bases). TRBV23-1 falls under the ORF class, with uncertain function. CDR3 length equals 17 residues. V lost 0 bases and J 0 bases, leaving 12 bases between the germline ends. The CDR3 loop reads CASSQSCGLSSYNEQFF. The CDR3 region has the DNA TGCGCCAGCAGTCAATCATGCGGGCTGAGCTCCTACAATGAGCAGTTCTTC.

The genes are TRBV20-1 and TRBJ1-2, with a weak D call TRBD1 (6 bases). V dropped 3 bases and J dropped 1 base, with 12 bases sitting between them. Germline V gene sequence: CDR1 DFQATT, CDR2 SNEGSKA (reference sequence). This CDR3 is built from 14 residues. This chain's CDR3 is CSASSDSNNYGYTF. DNA for the CDR3: TGCAGTGCTAGTTCGGACAGCAATAACTATGGCTACACCTTC.

J is TRBJ2-3 and V is TRBV7-8, with 9 positions matching TRBD2. Per germline, CDR1 SGHVS and CDR2 FQNEAQ. The CDR3 is 19 residues long. After removal of 5 bases from V and 1 base from J, the junction contained 16 bases not matched to a gene. Here the CDR3 reads CASSPRGGLAARGTDTQYF. CDR3 bases: TGTGCCAGCAGCCCCAGGGGGGGACTAGCTGCTAGAGGCACAGATACGCAGTATTTT.

This clonotype was found a few times. The chain carries TRBV11-2 and TRBJ2-7, with D possibly matching TRBD1 (6 bases). Trimming pared 0 bases from V and 3 bases from J, leaving 12 bases between. The CDR3 is 15 amino acids. CDR1 is SGHAT and CDR2 is FQNNGV in the germline V gene. CDR3 in amino acids: CASSLDARGHYEQYV. The CDR3 DNA reads TGTGCCAGCAGCTTAGATGCCAGGGGACACTACGAGCAGTACGTC.

V gene TRBV4-3 combines with J gene TRBJ2-1; 16 bases align to TRBD2. The length of the CDR3 is 22 residues. Germline CDR1 reads LGHNA; CDR2 reads YSLEER. Trimming cost V 0 bases and J 1 base; bases outside gene matches: 12. The CDR3 reads CASSQDLKSGTSGRASYNEQFF. The CDR3 DNA reads as TGCGCCAGCAGCCAAGATCTAAAATCCGGGACTAGCGGGAGGGCGTCCTACAATGAGCAGTTCTTC.

The table lists this clonotype with a few counts. This chain uses TRBV7-9 with TRBJ2-4, with D possibly being TRBD1 (5 bases). The V end was cut by 10 bases, the J end by 0 bases, with 16 bases between. CDR3 size: 15 residues. Germline-derived CDR1 and CDR2 are SEHNR and FQNEAQ (reference sequence). The CDR3 sequence: CATKGPAEAKNIQYF. The CDR3 region has the DNA TGTGCCACCAAGGGGCCAGCCGAAGCCAAAAACATTCAGTACTTC.

The chain uses TRBV6-6 and TRBJ2-7; TRBD1 matches 8 bases. CDR3 length equals 13 residues. CDR1 is MNHNY and CDR2 is SVGAGI in the germline V gene (reference sequence). Unmatched junction bases numbered 7, after V lost 7 bases and J lost 5 bases. This chain's CDR3 is CASTPRQGHEQYF. The CDR3 bases are TGTGCCAGCACCCCGAGACAGGGGCACGAGCAGTACTTC.

The chain carries TRBV5-1 and TRBJ2-1, with D perhaps assigned TRBD1 or TRBD2 (6 bases each). The germline gives CDR1 SGHRS, CDR2 YFSETQ. This CDR3 is built from 15 residues. V lost 0 bases and J lost 5, with 12 bases in between. CDR3 nucleotides: TGCGCCAGCAGCTTGGTGGGGGGCGCGAACAATGAGCAGTTCTTC. Protein product: CASSLVGGANNEQFF.

The V and J genes are TRBV19 and TRBJ2-5; tentatively, D is TRBD1 (6 bases). Trimming removed 5 bases at V and 5 bases at J, with 15 bases between. The CDR3 spans 14 residues. Germline CDR1 and CDR2: LNHDA and SQIVND (reference sequence). CDR3 sequence: CASSLGGFVETQYF. CDR3 nucleotide sequence: TGTGCCAGTAGTTTAGGGGGATTCGTGGAGACCCAGTACTTC.

CDR3 sequence (DNA): TGTGCCAGCAGGACAGGGTTGGAGACCCAGTACTTC. Translation gives CASRTGLETQYF. The chain carries TRBV6-6 and TRBJ2-5; 7 bases agree with TRBD1. The CDR3 covers 12 residues. Germline V gene data show CDR1 as MNHNY and CDR2 as SVGAGI (reference sequence). V was pared by 6 bases and J by 5 bases, with 3 bases of the junction left unmatched.

This chain joins TRBV4-1 and TRBJ2-1; 15 bases agree with TRBD2. The CDR3 loop spans 20 amino acids. With 1 base clipped from V and 0 bases from J, the junction kept 7 bases outside the gene matches. The V gene's germline CDR1 is MGHRA and CDR2 YSYEKL. Here the CDR3 DNA reads TGCGCCAGCAGCCAAGGCGGACTAGCGGGAGGGAAGAGCTCCTACAATGAGCAGTTCTTC. Its translation is CASSQGGLAGGKSSYNEQFF.

This clonotype was detected only a few times. A much bigger clone sits one base away, suggesting this may be a read error. The gene calls are TRBV11-3 and TRBJ1-1, with a possible D match to TRBD1 (6 bases). Germline values: CDR1 SGHNT, CDR2 YENEEA. This CDR3 is built from 15 residues. CDR3 amino acids: CANSLQQGLHTEAFF. The CDR3 DNA reads as TGTGCCAACAGCCTTCAACAGGGTTTACACACTGAAGCTTTCTTT.

This clonotype was observed a few times. This rearrangement joins TRBV10-3 to TRBJ2-7; 8 bases map to TRBD2. The V gene's germline CDR1 is ENHRY and CDR2 SYGVKD. The CDR3 runs to 17 residues. Trimming took 6 bases from V and 1 from J; bases not matched to a gene: 14. CDR3 protein: CAISHPWEREYSYEQYF. The CDR3 bases are TGTGCCATCAGCCACCCCTGGGAGCGGGAGTATTCCTACGAGCAGTACTTC.

V and J are TRBV6-2 or TRBV6-3 and TRBJ2-2; tentative D call: TRBD2 (6 bases). Germline V gives CDR1 MNHEY, CDR2 SVGEGT. The CDR3 extends over 16 amino acids. Trimming shortened V by 3 bases and J by 4 bases, and 15 bases separated the two germline ends. CDR3 in amino acids: CASSYRRERSTGELFF. CDR3 bases: TGTGCCAGCAGTTATAGACGGGAGCGGAGCACCGGGGAGCTGTTTTTT.